The clone carrying this T cell receptor (beta chain) was observed many times. TCRdb re-called the multiplex PCR reads with MiXCR, one entry per CDR3 protein. Among about 270,000 distinct CDR3 sequences listed, under 35% were seen once. This entry comes from a study of breast tumors, draining lymph nodes, adjacent tissues. Trimming removed 7 bases at V and 2 bases at J, with 7 bases between. CDR3 length: 12 amino acids. Germline V CDR1 and CDR2: SNHLY, FYNNEI. Breast cancer patients provided tissue from their axillary draining lymph nodes. The chain carries TRBV2 and TRBJ2-3, with a tentative D call TRBD2 (6 bases). Sequenced: axillary lymph node tissue. The receptor was derived from a female donor with breast cancer. Some clones in this sample may be carry-over from other donors' samples. The CDR3 region has the DNA TGTGCCAGCACTAGCGTCACAGATACGCAGTATTTT. It codes for CASTSVTDTQYF. Full variable domain (rest looked up from reference TRBV2 and TRBJ2-3): EPEVTQTPSHQVTQMGQEVILRCVPISNHLYFYWYRQILGQKVEFLVSFYNNEISEKSEIFDDQFSVERPDGSNFTLKIRSTKLEDSAMYFCASTSVTDTQYFGPGTRLTVL.